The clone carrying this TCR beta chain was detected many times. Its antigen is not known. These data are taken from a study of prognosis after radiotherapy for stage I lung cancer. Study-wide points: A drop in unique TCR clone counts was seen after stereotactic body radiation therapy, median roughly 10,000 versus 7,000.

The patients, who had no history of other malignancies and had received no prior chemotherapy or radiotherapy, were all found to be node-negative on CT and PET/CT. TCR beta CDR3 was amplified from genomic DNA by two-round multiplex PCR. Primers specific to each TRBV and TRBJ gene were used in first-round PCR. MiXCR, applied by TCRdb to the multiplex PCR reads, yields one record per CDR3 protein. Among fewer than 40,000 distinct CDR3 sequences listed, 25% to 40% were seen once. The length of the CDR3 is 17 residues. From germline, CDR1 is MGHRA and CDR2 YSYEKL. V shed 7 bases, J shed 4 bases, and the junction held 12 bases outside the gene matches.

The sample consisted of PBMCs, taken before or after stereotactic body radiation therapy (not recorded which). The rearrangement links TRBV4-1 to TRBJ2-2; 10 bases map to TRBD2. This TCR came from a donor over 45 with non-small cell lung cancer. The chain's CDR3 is CASKGSGGPGRTGELFF. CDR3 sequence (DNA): TGCGCCAGCAAGGGTAGCGGGGGGCCAGGGCGCACCGGGGAGCTGTTTTTT.